This record covers a single TCR beta chain. Its antigen target is currently unknown. The input lacks base qualities; no much larger clone sits a single base away. The immunoSEQ assay amplified TCRB CDR3 regions from around 2.1 micrograms of genomic DNA, or from all available DNA when less than that amount was available. For multiplex PCR, 60 forward primers for TCR V beta segments and 13 reverse primers for J beta segments were used. To estimate reads per starting template, synthetic control templates were spiked into each sample at limiting dilution. Sequencing produced 87 bp reads on the Illumina HiSeq System. On the authors' methods: PCR and sequencing errors were removed by a nearest neighbor algorithm that merged closely related sequences. TCR overlap was defined as the percentage of unique tumor TCR beta sequences that were also found in the peripheral blood of the same patient. Not all clones reach the TCRdb copy of this immuneACCESS table, which keeps in-frame sequences only. Checked studies attribute under half of the gap to unresolved V genes and leave the rest unexplained. That table is the source of V, J and clone size, and D and trimming were worked out from the DNA. Present in this sample are about 46,000 clones, about 91% of which were seen just once. The top ten constitute 5.3% of the sample.

This specimen belongs to a study of glioma-infiltrating T cells after dendritic cell vaccination (dated by TCRdb to the mid-2010s). Notes on the research overall: The cohort included roughly 15 glioblastoma patients drawn from Phase I and II dendritic cell vaccination trials, of whom 9 were newly diagnosed and 6 had recurrent disease. Autologous tumor lysate-pulsed dendritic cell vaccination was administered to the patients between the early 2000s and the early 2010s. To make the vaccine, monocyte-derived dendritic cells were cultured for less than nine days with IL-4 and GM-CSF and then pulsed overnight with autologous tumor lysate. Each patient got three intradermal injections of the dendritic cell vaccine, spaced at biweekly intervals, in the arm below the axilla. Deep sequencing of TCR beta CDR3 regions was used to quantify tumor-infiltrating lymphocyte content and compare tumor and blood repertoires in dendritic cell-vaccinated glioblastoma patients. Survival after dendritic cell vaccination was correlated with TCR sequencing metrics such as TIL content and the overlap between tumor and blood repertoires. Study-wide conclusions, independent of this receptor: The TCR overlap response model with three groups was called speculative and said to need prospective validation. The cohort was small and heterogeneous, with few patients having full blood and tumor sets and even fewer initial-recurrent tumor pairs. After dendritic cell vaccination, a higher estimated pretreatment TIL content predicted longer time to progression and longer overall survival. TCR clonality showed no direct relationship with survival, which suggests that a diverse polyclonal response may be important.

According to the germline V gene, CDR1 reads MGHRA and CDR2 reads YSYEKL. V is cut back by 2 bases and J by 1 base, with 7 bases in the junction unmatched. Inclusive of the bounding cysteine and phenylalanine, the CDR3 is 17 residues long. The DNA shown is the 51-base CDR3, in frame from base 1. Reading the label with the study, this specimen's time point is: after dendritic cell vaccination, including at tumor progression/relapse. Patients were selected for having adequate residual fresh-frozen tumor tissue and more than two years of available survival data. None of the glioblastoma patients carried an isocitrate dehydrogenase mutation, although molecular status otherwise varied. PBMC were collected before vaccination, two weeks after the third vaccination, and at tumor progression if progression occurred. The Qiagen DNeasy Blood extraction Kit was used for extraction of genomic DNA.

The material was blood, obtained after dendritic cell vaccination. This clonotype was sampled from a human donor with glioblastoma. Recombination linked TRBV4-1 to TRBJ2-2, and 7 bases in between align with TRBD2. For the CDR3, the sequence is CASSQPTGGRNTGELFF. The nucleotides read TGCGCCAGCAGCCAACCGACGGGCGGGAGGAACACCGGGGAGCTGTTTTTT.